This TCR beta chain originates from a study of T cells after yellow fever vaccination. Germline V lookup: CDR1 SGHVS, CDR2 FQNEAQ. The junction had 10 bases not matched to a gene; V was cut back by 5 bases and J by 6 bases. The CDR3 consists of 15 residues. UMIs and a universal primer site were added when TCR cDNA was made by 5'RACE template switching. TCRdb re-called the 5' RACE reads through MiXCR, storing one row per CDR3 protein. The repertoire consists of 300,000 to 400,000 distinct CDR3 sequences, with about 6.2% occurring once and the leading ten covering approximately 15%. Concerning this clonotype itself: What it binds is unknown.

Study outcomes and limitations: In post-booster samples, most primary-vaccination clones reappeared (approximately 95% CD4, roughly 90% CD8).

The gene calls are TRBV7-8 and TRBJ1-1, with 9 bases fitting TRBD1. Sequencing used PBMCs, obtained 5 days after the yellow fever booster vaccination. The TCR comes from a man aged 30 to 45 who received the YFV17D yellow fever vaccine. The CDR3 DNA reads TGTGCCAGCAGCCCGTGGACAGGGGAAGGGGCTGAAGCTTTCTTT. Its protein product is CASSPWTGEGAEAFF. Supplemented by reference TRBV7-8 and TRBJ1-1, the full variable domain reads GAGVSQSPRYKVAKRGQDVALRCDPISGHVSLFWYQQALGQGPEFLTYFQNEAQLDKSGLPSDRFFAERPEGSVSTLKIQRTQQEDSAVYLCASSPWTGEGAEAFFGQGTRLTVV.